This T cell receptor (beta chain) was identified during a study of T cell responses to AZD1222 COVID-19 vaccine. The study, taken as a whole, reports: Sampling captured repertoires only after the peak T cell response.

There are 13 residues in the CDR3. CDR1 is SGDLS and CDR2 is YYNGEE in the germline V gene. V was trimmed by 3 bases and J by 6 bases, leaving 12 bases between them. Second-dose timings of about 4 or about 12 weeks were pooled. Profiled with immunoSEQ multiplex PCR; TCRdb holds only in-frame clones, not every one. The profile covers roughly 80,000 clones, with over 75% appearing a single time and around 5.8% taken by the ten largest. A note on this clone: The antigen is undetermined.

This TCR was recovered from an adult who received the AZD1222 COVID-19 vaccine. The chain is built from TRBV9 and TRBJ1-2; possibly TRBD1 for D (5 bases). Source: peripheral blood, taken 28 days after the second AZD1222 dose. The CDR3 coding sequence is TGTGCCAGCAGCGCCTCTGAGGGGAATGGCTACACCTTC. As protein: CASSASEGNGYTF.